This TCR beta chain is drawn from a study of cytomegalovirus exposure and HLA in healthy donors. Study-wide findings and caveats: It was in a later analysis that TCR association rates were seen to vary by HLA locus, highest for DRB1 and lowest for HLA-C. TCR beta chains numbering some 150 were designated cytomegalovirus-associated.

The CDR3 is 15 amino acids. Germline CDR1 SGHNT, CDR2 YYREEE (reference sequence). The ends were cut back, 4 bases at V and 2 bases at J, with 12 bases in the middle. It was with 60 Vbeta and 13 Jbeta primers that the PCR ran. Profiled with immunoSEQ multiplex PCR; TCRdb holds only in-frame clones, not every one. The sample lists 190,000 or so clones; over 80% were seen once. Concerning this clone itself: The antigen is unknown.

The donors comprised healthy bone marrow donors. V is TRBV5-4 and J is TRBJ1-4; D ambiguous. The sequenced sample was PBMCs. The source of this sequence is a man aged 50 or older in good health and CMV-seronegative. This CDR3 is CASSGPGKTNEKLFF. The CDR3 DNA reads as TGTGCCAGCAGCGGCCCCGGGAAGACTAATGAAAAACTGTTTTTT.